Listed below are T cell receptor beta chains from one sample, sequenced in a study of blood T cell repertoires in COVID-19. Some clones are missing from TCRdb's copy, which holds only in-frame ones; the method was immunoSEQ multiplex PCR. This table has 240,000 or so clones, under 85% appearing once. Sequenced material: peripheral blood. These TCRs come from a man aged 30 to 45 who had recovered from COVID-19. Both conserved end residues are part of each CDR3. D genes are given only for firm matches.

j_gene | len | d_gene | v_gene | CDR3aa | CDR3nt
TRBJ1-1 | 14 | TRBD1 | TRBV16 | CASRDRGRNTEAFF | TGTGCCAGCCGGGACAGGGGGCGGAACACTGAAGCTTTCTTT
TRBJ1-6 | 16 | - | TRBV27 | CASSFGLRAYNSPLHF | TGTGCCAGCAGTTTCGGTCTCAGGGCCTATAATTCACCCCTCCACTTT
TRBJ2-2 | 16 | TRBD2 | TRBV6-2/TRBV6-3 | CASIPTGTSLTGELFF | TGTGCCAGCATCCCCACAGGGACTAGCTTAACCGGGGAGCTGTTTTTT
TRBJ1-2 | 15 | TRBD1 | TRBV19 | CASTRTGLGNYGYTF | TGTGCCAGTACGCGGACAGGGCTCGGAAACTATGGCTACACCTTC
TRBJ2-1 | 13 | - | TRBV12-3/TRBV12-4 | CASSLSSMNEQFF | TGTGCCAGCAGTTTGAGTAGCATGAATGAGCAGTTCTTC
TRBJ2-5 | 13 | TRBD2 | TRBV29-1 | CSVERQGGETQYF | TGCAGCGTTGAAAGGCAGGGAGGGGAGACCCAGTACTTC
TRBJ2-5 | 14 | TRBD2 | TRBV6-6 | CASSAGTREETQYF | TGTGCCAGCAGTGCCGGGACTAGAGAAGAGACCCAGTACTTC
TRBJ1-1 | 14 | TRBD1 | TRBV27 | CASSSQGTNTEAFF | TGTGCCAGCAGTTCACAGGGGACTAACACTGAAGCTTTCTTT
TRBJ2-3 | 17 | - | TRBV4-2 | CASSQDFTPGSGDTQYF | TGTGCCAGCAGCCAAGATTTCACTCCAGGGTCCGGGGATACGCAGTATTTT
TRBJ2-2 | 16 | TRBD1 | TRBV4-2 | CASSQEGQGDNGELFF | TGTGCCAGCAGCCAAGAGGGACAGGGGGATAACGGGGAGCTGTTTTTT
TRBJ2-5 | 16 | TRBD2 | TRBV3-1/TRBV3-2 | CASSQELAGGRETQYF | TGTGCCAGCAGCCAAGAACTAGCGGGGGGCCGGGAGACCCAGTACTTC